One and the same sample provided the 18 T cell receptor beta chains below, sequenced in a study of blood T cell repertoires in COVID-19. Method: immunoSEQ multiplex PCR; TCRdb's copy keeps in-frame clones and lacks some. The sample holds about 40,000 clones, about nine tenths seen once. The source material was peripheral blood. All receptors come from a man aged 60 to 69 with acute or convalescent COVID-19.

This sequence joins TRBV6-5 and TRBJ1-6; no clear D. Germline CDR1 and CDR2: MNHEY and SVGAGI. Trimming cost V 0 bases and J 6 bases, with 9 bases left between them. The CDR3 spans 15 residues. CDR3 sequence (DNA): TGTGCCAGCAGTTACTCACGAGGGCTTAATTCACCCCTCCACTTT. It encodes CASSYSRGLNSPLHF.

This sequence joins TRBV28 and TRBJ2-7, with D perhaps TRBD1 (6 bases). Per the germline V gene, CDR1 is MDHEN and CDR2 is SYDVKM. Trimming removed 7 bases from V and 6 bases from J, with 22 bases in between. The CDR3 is 15 residues long. The CDR3 loop is CASNSPRDKGPEQYF. CDR3 nucleotides: TGTGCCAGCAACTCTCCCCGGGACAAGGGCCCCGAGCAGTACTTC.

The CDR3 region has the DNA TGTGCCAGCACCCCCGGGGAGGCTGAAGCTTTCTTT. This gives the protein CASTPGEAEAFF. The rearrangement links TRBV12-3 or TRBV12-4 to TRBJ1-1; D is undetermined. This CDR3 has 12 residues. Trimming pared 7 bases from V and 6 bases from J, leaving 12 bases between.

About this clone itself: An end of the junction does not agree with germline; a read error may underlie this. The J gene is TRBJ2-2, the V gene TRBV7-7, with 9 bases fitting TRBD2. Per the germline V gene, CDR1 is SSHAT and CDR2 is FNYEAQ (reference sequence). The CDR3 totals 16 residues. This chain's CDR3 is CASSPRGAGGTGELFF. For the CDR3, the DNA is TGTGCTAGCAGCCCCAGGGGAGCGGGAGGAACCGGGGAGCTGTTTTTT. Together with reference TRBV7-7 and TRBJ2-2, the CDR3 gives the full variable domain: GAGVSQSPRYKVTKRGQDVTLRCDPISSHATLYWYQQALGQGPEFLTYFNYEAQPDKSGLPSDRFSAERPEGSISTLTIQRTEQRDSAMYRCASSPRGAGGTGELFFGEGSRLTVL.

The chain employs TRBV5-1 and TRBJ1-6; D is uncertain. The CDR3 is made up of 13 amino acids. Per the germline V gene, CDR1 is SGHRS and CDR2 is YFSETQ. V dropped 4 bases and J dropped 6 bases, with 8 bases sitting between them. DNA for the CDR3: TGCGCCAGCAGCGGTCAGGCTAATTCACCCCTCCACTTT. Residues: CASSGQANSPLHF.

This chain uses TRBV7-2 with TRBJ2-3; 11 nucleotides align to TRBD2. The germline gives CDR1 SGHTA, CDR2 FQGNSA. Trimming removed 1 base from V and 7 bases from J; junction bases left unmatched: 10. The CDR3 is 17 amino acids. As DNA, the CDR3 is TGTGCCAGCAGCTTAGGTGGGACTAGCGGTTATACAAATACGCAGTATTTT. Translated: CASSLGGTSGYTNTQYF.

This clone came up once. The chain joins TRBV2 to TRBJ2-1; 10 bases map to TRBD1. The J segment lost 4 bases and the V segment lost 6 bases, leaving 6 bases of the junction unmatched. Germline V CDR1 and CDR2: SNHLY, FYNNEI. This CDR3 comprises 15 residues. The CDR3, as DNA: TGTGCCAGCAGCGTACCGGGACAGGGGTACAATGAGCAGTTCTTC. It is translated as CASSVPGQGYNEQFF.

The V gene is TRBV5-4, the J gene TRBJ2-3, with 8 bases lining up with TRBD2. CDR3 length: 16 residues. Germline values: CDR1 SGHNT, CDR2 YYREEE (reference sequence). The trim removed 4 bases at V and 2 bases at J, leaving 9 bases unmatched. The CDR3 region has the DNA TGTGCCAGCAGCAGGCCTCCGGGACTAGACACAGATACGCAGTATTTT. As protein: CASSRPPGLDTDTQYF.

This chain links TRBV27 with TRBJ2-2; 9 positions agree with TRBD1. Germline V lookup: CDR1 MNHEY, CDR2 SMNVEV (reference sequence). This CDR3 spans 15 amino acids. V dropped 8 bases and J dropped 7; count of bases not matched to a gene: 11. This chain's CDR3 is CASGGTGKSGGELFF. CDR3 sequence (DNA): TGTGCCAGCGGGGGGACAGGGAAGTCCGGCGGGGAGCTGTTTTTT.

The chain carries TRBV28 and TRBJ1-2; 11 bases agree with TRBD1. V lost 7 bases to trimming and J lost 6 bases; unmatched junction nucleotides: 13. CDR1 MDHEN and CDR2 SYDVKM come from the germline V gene. The length of the CDR3 is 16 residues. CDR3 bases: TGTGCCAGCACCGAACTCGTGGACAGGGGGCGAAATGGCTACACCTTC. Amino acids: CASTELVDRGRNGYTF.

This chain uses TRBV7-9 with TRBJ1-1; 8 positions agree with TRBD1. V shed 5 bases and J 10 bases; nucleotides not matched to a gene: 6. The CDR3 spans 12 residues. Germline CDR1 and CDR2: SEHNR and FQNEAQ (reference sequence). CDR3 nucleotide sequence: TGTGCCAGCAGCACACCGACAGGGGCAGCTTTCTTT. Protein product: CASSTPTGAAFF.

This clone appeared once. This chain connects TRBV6-2 or TRBV6-3 to TRBJ2-4; 9 nucleotides line up with TRBD2. The CDR3 consists of 19 residues. Per the germline V gene, CDR1 is MNHEY and CDR2 is SVGEGT. The trim removed 2 bases at V and 0 bases at J, leaving 11 bases unmatched. CDR3 protein: CASSYGTLAGHLAKNIQYF. The CDR3 DNA reads as TGTGCCAGCAGTTACGGTACCCTAGCGGGACACCTAGCCAAAAACATTCAGTACTTC.

The chain employs TRBV7-2 and TRBJ2-5; TRBD2 is a possible D gene (5 bases). V lost 9 bases, J lost 7 bases, and 18 bases lay in between. The CDR3 has 13 residues. Germline values: CDR1 SGHTA, CDR2 FQGNSA. CDR3 sequence reads: CASQIQRGGTQYF. CDR3 sequence (DNA): TGTGCCAGTCAGATACAGCGTGGAGGGACCCAGTACTTC.

This clone occurred once. The CDR3 loop reads CASSLGDRATYEQYV. DNA for the CDR3: TGTGCCAGCAGCTTAGGGGACAGGGCCACCTACGAGCAGTACGTC. The V gene is TRBV11-2, the J gene TRBJ2-7; 9 bases match TRBD1. Germline trimming cut 1 base from V and 2 bases from J; bases unmatched to any gene: 3. The CDR3 contains 15 residues. CDR1 is SGHAT and CDR2 is FQNNGV in the germline V gene.

Here the CDR3 reads CASSIRGGEAFF. For the CDR3, the DNA is TGTGCCAGTAGTATTAGAGGTGGGGAAGCTTTCTTT. This chain connects TRBV19 to TRBJ1-1; D gene unclear. This CDR3 comprises 12 residues. Germline V gives CDR1 LNHDA, CDR2 SQIVND (reference sequence). The V gene lost 3 bases and the J gene lost 8 bases, with 10 bases spanning the gap.

V usage is TRBV12-2 and J usage is TRBJ1-1. TRBV12-2 is described as a pseudogene. The CDR3 is 11 amino acids. CDR3 coding DNA: TGTGCAAGTCCCTGTAACACTGAAGCTTTCTTT. Translating gives CASPCNTEAFF.

The V and J genes are TRBV6-2 or TRBV6-3 and TRBJ1-1, with D unclear. The CDR3 length is 12 residues. Trimming removed 5 bases from V and 4 bases from J, with 8 bases in between. Germline loops: CDR1 MNHEY, CDR2 SVGEGT. The CDR3 region has the DNA TGTGCCAGCAGTAATGACTTCACTGAAGCTTTCTTT. This codes for CASSNDFTEAFF.

The chain is built from TRBV11-3 and TRBJ2-1, with 11 bases fitting TRBD2. The V gene's germline CDR1 is SGHNT and CDR2 YENEEA. V trimming: 6 bases; J trimming: 2 bases; junction bases outside the gene matches: 12. The CDR3 has 18 amino acids. CDR3 in DNA: TGTGCCAGCAGGTCATCCGGGACTAGCGGTAGAGCCTACAATGAGCAGTTCTTC. This codes for CASRSSGTSGRAYNEQFF.